This TCR beta chain appears in the sequencing data of a study of cytomegalovirus exposure and HLA in healthy donors (dated by TCRdb to 2016 to 2017). About the investigation overall: An earlier analysis of about 530 of the donors reported about 300 Gb of sequence data and roughly 120 million unique TCR beta sequences obtained from about 170 million T cells. HLA typing included class I and class II loci at four-digit resolution. Roughly 5 DR-DQ haplotypes were treated as single units for association and clustering because of strong linkage in the cohort. All discovery cohort repertoires had been generated on a single sequencing platform. Among several hundred genotyped donors of the cohort, an average of approximately 200,000 unique TCR beta nucleotide sequences was sequenced per donor, of which roughly 18% were non-productive. The study aimed to test whether cataloging public T cell receptors could reveal signatures of past pathogen exposure. High-throughput TCR immunosequencing, statistical association of individual TCRs with disease status, and machine learning were combined to predict cytomegalovirus infection status. An earlier analysis of approximately 640 of the donors applied high-throughput TCR beta sequencing to assess whether each TCR beta V gene segment acted as functional or pseudogenic. Using immunosequencing, the study profiled T cell repertoires from approximately 700 subjects and related those repertoires to cytomegalovirus serostatus. An early release that covered 500 to 800 HLA-typed donors contained approximately 300 gigabases of sequencing data and 65 million to 100 million unique TCR sequences. Typing coverage varied by locus: roughly 620-640 donors for A, B, C, DRB1 and DQB1; some 520 for DQA1; over 600 for DPA1; around 490 for DPB1. Genome-wide SNP genotypes for about 60% of the roughly 700 donors were used in a later genetic analysis, which treated that subset as a discovery cohort. Alongside the repertoire data, information on donor age, sex, ethnicity and CMV serostatus was compiled. A later analysis re-analyzed previously published TCR beta repertoires from approximately 700 donors and added high-resolution HLA genotyping to study TCR occurrence patterns. In the later analysis, no new phenotypic data were used to find candidate immune exposures; instead, reliance was placed on TCR beta sequences and their occurrence across donors. Of the approximately 400 genotyped donors, 81% fell in the genetic ancestry cluster associated with self-reported Caucasian donors. A separate validation cohort of over a hundred different subjects was used in addition to the 666-subject first cohort. What the study reported, not specific to this receptor: A further reported finding was that TCR beta sequences accurately predicted the HLA-A and HLA-B alleles for most subjects in the first cohort. In a later genetic analysis, fewer N-insertions in productive TCRs were reported among donors in an Asian-associated ancestry cluster than the roughly 670-donor mean. Because HLA typing was unavailable for some donors at each locus, only the typed subset was used in association tests. The authors suggested that the approach could potentially be generalized to other disease states and immunological phenotypes. Correlated functional status among segregating V segments might reflect linkage disequilibrium, but an unknown experimental factor could not be ruled out. When HLA alleles, especially DR and DQ, strongly co-occurred, attributing TCR associations to individual alleles was difficult. A group of highly shared sequence variants was considered likely to be a technical artifact of the sequencing pipeline. Because counts were too low, 15 to 20 rarely observed V segments, including chromosome 9 orphons, were excluded from the earlier analysis of roughly 580 of the donors. Specific HLA alleles were associated with 18,000 or so TCR beta sequences at a false discovery rate of 0.05 in a later analysis. In a later genetic analysis, a missense DCLRE1C variant was associated with V-gene and J-gene trimming of TCR beta chains, and the association was replicated in an independent cohort. In both the original and validation cohorts, the classifier was reported to diagnose cytomegalovirus status with high specificity and sensitivity. In a later analysis, TCR association rates were found to vary across HLA loci, with the most associated TCRs seen for DRB1 alleles and the fewest for HLA-C alleles. In a later analysis, most CMV-associated TCR beta chains were found to appear HLA-restricted, with HLA associations seemingly driven largely by CMV exposure. Some IMGT-functional V segments, including TRBV6-2 and TRBV6-3, could not be told apart with the 87-base-pair reads, so those segments were excluded. The presence/absence analyses assumed that sequencing depth was roughly uniform across donors, and that assumption may not be true. CMV serostatus was the only immune exposure information available for the cohort. While some public TCRs were present in many individuals, most TCR sequences turned up only very rarely across donors. This cohort had only TCR beta chains sequenced, and the lack of alpha or paired-chain data limited which features could be detected. A few of the identified cytomegalovirus-associated TCR beta chains were confirmed in vitro to be specific for cytomegalovirus antigens. Compared with equally common non-associated chains, HLA-associated TCR beta chains in a later analysis were more clonally expanded and had lower generation probabilities. In a later analysis, several top co-occurrence clusters were reported to appear linked to parvovirus B19, influenza, CMV and Epstein-Barr virus. In an earlier analysis of about 550 of the donors, most TCR beta V segments were observed in productive rearrangements about 90% or about 30% of the time, broadly matching IMGT annotations. The study gave a list of more than 150 TCR beta chains associated with cytomegalovirus.

Concerning this clone itself: The target of this receptor is not known. No base quality information exists; no much larger clone differs at one position.

The receptor library was made with the immunoSEQ multiplex PCR assay. For the multiplex PCR, a mixture combining 60 forward primers for TCR Vbeta segments and 13 reverse primers for TCR Jbeta segments was used. A multiplex PCR assay on genomic DNA amplified the CDR3 region of rearranged TCR beta genes. On the Illumina HiSeq System, the amplified TCR beta libraries were sequenced as 87-base-pair reads. The authors processed their data as follows. Across the roughly 700 repertoires, a later analysis counted tens of millions of unique TCR beta chains, some 11 million of which were shared by at least two donors. Raw reads were error-corrected and collapsed into unique sequences with a nearest-neighbor algorithm that merged closely related sequences to remove PCR and sequencing errors. To assign V, D and J gene segments, CDR3 sequences were aligned to IMGT reference sequences. For a sequence to be retained, at least a six-nucleotide match to both a V gene segment and a J gene segment was required. A rearrangement was called productive if the CDR3 had no stop codons and remained in frame with V and J, and every other rearrangement was called non-productive. CDR3 was defined according to IMGT convention as the region running from the second conserved V-encoded cysteine to the conserved J-encoded phenylalanine. Sequences without an unambiguous match to a single V gene segment were excluded from the earlier analysis of about 600 of the donors. An earlier analysis of 587 of the donors classified V segments as functional when productive rearrangements were above 56.7% and as segregating when the standard deviation between donors was above 5%. A statistical classification framework was developed to diagnose cytomegalovirus status using the catalog of TCR beta chain sequences. V and J gene assignment, in a later analysis, came from comparing TCR nucleotide sequences with IMGT/GENE-DB human TR gene sequences. Using the TCRdist pipeline, a later analysis assigned CDR3 sequences along with most-parsimonious VDJ recombination scenarios. In a later analysis, each TCR beta chain was defined by its CDR3 amino acid sequence together with its V-gene family, and reads without a unique V-gene family were excluded. A later analysis removed 550 to 700 highly shared, low-generation-probability nucleotide sequences to deal with suspected cross-contamination and a sequencing artifact. In a later analysis, a clonal expansion index for each public chain was calculated from normalized within-repertoire ranks of inferred template counts. In a later analysis, generation probabilities were computed using a VDJ recombination model fitted to out-of-frame rearrangements, and the results were checked against IGoR. A later analysis scored TCR-TCR, TCR-HLA and TCR-CMV co-occurrence with hypergeometric tests, applying a repertoire-size bias correction to TCR pairs. False discovery rates were estimated in a later analysis by permuting HLA or CMV assignments 20 times. In a later analysis, co-occurring TCRs were grouped using DBSCAN, and TCRdist sequence similarity was added for clustering within HLA-allele-positive subsets. Repertoires with fewer than 30,000 or more than 120,000 public chains were left out of co-occurrence clustering, as were about 5 repertoires with anomalous nucleotide sharing. The immuneACCESS repertoire file appears here via TCRdb, limited to in-frame rearrangements. These files lack a portion of the clones; in checked studies, under half of the deficit traces to unresolved V genes, and the cause of the others is not known. V, J and clone size are those of that table, while D and trimming were read from the DNA. The sample table shows 150,000 to 200,000 clones, and around four fifths are seen once. The biggest ten clones account for around 3.1% of the sample.

The cohort consisted of 670 or so healthy bone marrow donors. Cohort members were all nominally healthy when sampled, although unrecorded immune exposures were likely present. The donor was CMV seronegative and was included in the group of a few hundred seronegative cohort members. A peripheral blood sample was collected from each donor, and TCR beta sequencing was performed on peripheral blood mononuclear cells. Genomic DNA extraction from the blood cell samples was performed with the Qiagen DNeasy Blood Extraction Kit. The CDR3 sequence holds 14 residues, the cysteine and phenylalanine included. The kept DNA is CDR3 alone, 42 bases in frame from the first base. From the germline V gene, CDR1 is MGHRA and CDR2 is YSYEKL. The junction carries 14 bases between V and J, which are trimmed by 4 bases and 6 bases respectively.

The clonotype originates from a female donor in good health and CMV-seronegative. The rearrangement joined TRBV4-1 to TRBJ2-3; TRBD1 is a weak D gene call, 7 bases matching. Sequencing input: PBMCs. CDR3 loop: CASSPGGRPDTQYF. The nucleotide sequence reads as follows: TGCGCCAGCAGCCCAGGGGGGAGGCCGGATACGCAGTATTTT.